What follows are 22 T cell receptor beta chains derived from one specimen sequenced in a study of blood T cell repertoires in COVID-19. Profiling relied on immunoSEQ multiplex PCR, and the TCRdb table lists in-frame clones only, not all of them. This table has 250,000 to 300,000 clones, around 80% appearing once. The specimen was PBMCs or T cells enriched from blood (not recorded which). The receptor set was obtained from a young man with acute COVID-19.

The chain employs TRBV7-2 and TRBJ2-1; D not resolved. Looked up from germline, CDR1 is SGHTA and CDR2 is FQGNSA. Between the trimmed V and J ends, which lost 5 bases and 3 bases, there was a span of 8 bases. CDR3 length: 13 residues. The CDR3 region has the DNA TGTGCCAGCAGCAAAAACAGCTACAATGAGCAGTTCTTC. It yields the protein CASSKNSYNEQFF.

V usage is TRBV28 and J usage is TRBJ2-3; D is undetermined. V was cut by 5 bases and J by 0 bases, with 21 bases left in between. This CDR3 contains 18 residues. Looked up from germline, CDR1 is MDHEN and CDR2 is SYDVKM. CDR3 nucleotides: TGTGCCAGCAGTCCATCCCCGGGTTTAGGAACTAGCACAGATACGCAGTATTTT. Translating it yields CASSPSPGLGTSTDTQYF.

This clone was recorded only once. The J gene is TRBJ2-1, the V gene TRBV7-8; D is undetermined. Trimming removed 2 bases at V and 3 bases at J, with 11 bases between. The germline V gene has CDR1 SGHVS and CDR2 FQNEAQ. CDR3 length: 15 amino acids. The CDR3 sequence: CASSLSRPLYNEQFF. The CDR3 DNA is TGTGCCAGCAGCTTATCTAGGCCCCTCTACAATGAGCAGTTCTTC. The full variable domain, rest sourced from reference TRBV7-8 and TRBJ2-1, is GAGVSQSPRYKVAKRGQDVALRCDPISGHVSLFWYQQALGQGPEFLTYFQNEAQLDKSGLPSDRFFAERPEGSVSTLKIQRTQQEDSAVYLCASSLSRPLYNEQFFGPGTRLTVL.

This chain links TRBV28 with TRBJ1-5; maybe TRBD1 (5 bases). The germline V gene has CDR1 MDHEN and CDR2 SYDVKM. Trimming left V 1 base short and J 5 bases short, with 18 bases between. CDR3 length equals 17 residues. DNA of the CDR3: TGTGCCAGCAGTTTATACGTCCAGGGAATAGGGCATCAGCCCCAGCATTTT. Encoded protein: CASSLYVQGIGHQPQHF.

The chain recombines TRBV12-3 or TRBV12-4 with TRBJ2-3; no clear D gene. Trimming pared 5 bases from V and 2 bases from J, leaving 5 bases between. The CDR3 contains 12 residues. The CDR3 region is CASSTTTDTQYF. The CDR3 nucleotides are TGTGCCAGCAGTACAACCACAGATACGCAGTATTTT.

The chain carries TRBV2 and TRBJ2-5; 10 bases map to TRBD1. Per the germline V gene, CDR1 is SNHLY and CDR2 is FYNNEI. Unmatched junction bases numbered 5, after V lost 5 bases and J lost 5 bases. The CDR3 totals 14 residues. Here the CDR3 reads CASSWTGGLETQYF. CDR3 in DNA: TGTGCCAGCAGTTGGACAGGGGGTCTCGAGACCCAGTACTTC.

V is TRBV12-3 or TRBV12-4 and J is TRBJ1-1, with D unresolved. V dropped 6 bases and J dropped 12 bases, with 17 bases sitting between them. The CDR3 is 12 amino acids. The chain's CDR3 is CASSSETGGTFF. The CDR3 nucleotides read TGTGCCAGCAGCTCCGAGACCGGAGGCACTTTCTTT.

The gene calls are TRBV7-9 and TRBJ2-1; 7 nucleotides align to TRBD1. The CDR3 is 12 residues long. Germline CDR1 SEHNR, CDR2 FQNEAQ (reference sequence). J was trimmed by 10 bases and V by 10 bases; bases with no gene match: 10. The CDR3 here is CAITGDLWEQFF. The DNA for the CDR3 is TGTGCCATTACAGGGGATCTATGGGAGCAGTTCTTC.

This sequence joins TRBV28 and TRBJ1-1, with D maybe TRBD1 (5 bases). Germline CDR1 reads MDHEN; CDR2 reads SYDVKM. V gave up 5 bases and J gave up 4 bases, with 20 bases separating them. CDR3 length: 16 amino acids. The CDR3 spells CASSLSGGFFGTEAFF. CDR3 in DNA: TGTGCCAGCAGTCTCAGCGGGGGTTTCTTCGGCACTGAAGCTTTCTTT.

The chain has TRBV6-5 and TRBJ2-7; tentative D call: TRBD2 (5 bases). V lost 6 bases and J lost 6, with 15 bases in between. This CDR3 region has 13 residues. Germline V CDR1 and CDR2: MNHEY, SVGAGI. CDR3 sequence: CASRRDPLGEQYV. As DNA, the CDR3 is TGTGCCAGCAGACGGGATCCTCTGGGCGAGCAGTACGTC.

CDR3: CASSETGPLHF. For the CDR3, the DNA is TGTGCCAGCAGTGAGACAGGACCCCTCCACTTT. The chain couples TRBV25-1 to TRBJ1-6; D might be TRBD1 (6 bases). The CDR3 has 11 amino acids. V dropped 3 bases and J dropped 12 bases, with 6 bases sitting between them. Germline CDR1 reads MGHDK; CDR2 reads SYGVNS.

This rearrangement joins TRBV28 to TRBJ2-1, with a weak D call TRBD1 (6 bases). The CDR3 extends over 14 amino acids. Germline CDR1 and CDR2: MDHEN and SYDVKM. The V gene lost 5 bases and the J gene lost 6 bases, with 14 bases spanning the gap. In DNA form, the CDR3 reads TGTGCCAGCAGTCACACTTCGACAGGCAATGAGCAGTTCTTC. Protein sequence: CASSHTSTGNEQFF.

The count of this clone is one. The V and J genes are TRBV11-2 and TRBJ2-3; D perhaps matches TRBD2 (5 bases). V lost 5 bases to trimming and J lost 2 bases, with 8 bases between them. CDR1 is SGHAT, CDR2 FQNNGV, per germline. The CDR3 runs to 13 residues. The CDR3 loop reads CASSGDYTDTQYF. CDR3 DNA sequence: TGTGCCAGCAGCGGTGACTACACAGATACGCAGTATTTT.

The rearrangement joins TRBV11-2 to TRBJ2-1; D gene unclear. Looked up from germline, CDR1 is SGHAT and CDR2 is FQNNGV. The length of the CDR3 is 14 residues. V lost 3 bases to trimming and J lost 0 bases, with 6 bases between them. CDR3 sequence reads: CASSFSSSYNEQFF. As DNA, the CDR3 is TGTGCCAGCAGCTTTAGCAGCTCCTACAATGAGCAGTTCTTC.

The V call is TRBV19, the J call TRBJ1-2; possible D gene TRBD1, 5 bases. This CDR3 is built from 13 residues. Germline CDR1 and CDR2: LNHDA and SQIVND (reference sequence). Trimming cost V 6 bases and J 5 bases, with 13 bases left between them. CDR3 DNA sequence: TGTGCCAGTAGCCCCCGGGGGGAGTATGGCTACACCTTC. Amino acids: CASSPRGEYGYTF.

The V and J genes are TRBV20-1 and TRBJ1-6; D uncertain. V lost 3 bases, J lost 6 bases, and 18 bases lay in between. In germline, CDR1 is DFQATT, CDR2 SNEGSKA (reference sequence). The CDR3 is made up of 16 amino acids. This CDR3 reads CSASGQPLRANSPLHF. CDR3 in DNA: TGCAGTGCTAGTGGCCAGCCACTAAGAGCTAATTCACCCCTCCACTTT.

CDR3 DNA: TGCGCCAGCAGTGGTCCTCCCAGAGGGTCAAGCACAGATACGCAGTATTTT. Protein product: CASSGPPRGSSTDTQYF. This sequence joins TRBV10-1 and TRBJ2-3, with a weak D call TRBD2 (5 bases). Per germline, CDR1 WNHNN and CDR2 SYGVQD (reference sequence). The V gene lost 4 bases and the J gene lost 0 bases, with 17 bases spanning the gap. The CDR3 covers 17 residues.

This chain joins TRBV11-2 and TRBJ2-7, with 7 positions matching TRBD1. Germline CDR1 reads SGHAT; CDR2 reads FQNNGV. This CDR3 is 15 amino acids long. Trimming cost V 4 bases and J 6 bases; bases outside gene matches: 12. CDR3 DNA: TGTGCCAGCAGCTCCGTGACAGGGTCTCGATCCGAGCAGTACGTC. As protein: CASSSVTGSRSEQYV.

The chain employs TRBV4-2 and TRBJ1-1; 9 bases are shared with TRBD1. CDR3 length: 16 amino acids. Per germline, CDR1 LGHNA and CDR2 YNFKEQ. With V trimmed by 0 bases and J by 1 base, 3 bases remained unmatched. This CDR3 reads CASSQDGTGRNTEAFF. The CDR3 DNA is TGTGCCAGCAGCCAAGATGGGACAGGGCGGAACACTGAAGCTTTCTTT.

The J gene is TRBJ1-1, the V gene TRBV11-3; a possible D gene is TRBD1 (6 bases). The V end lost 4 bases, the J end lost 2 bases, and 14 bases lay between the germline ends. The germline V gene encodes CDR1 SGHNT and CDR2 YENEEA. This CDR3 has 15 amino acids. The CDR3 loop reads CASSYGTTRNTEAFF. The CDR3 DNA is TGTGCCAGCAGCTACGGGACAACCAGAAACACTGAAGCTTTCTTT.

This chain joins TRBV2 and TRBJ2-2, with D unresolved. Per the germline V gene, CDR1 is SNHLY and CDR2 is FYNNEI. V was clipped by 10 bases and J by 1 base, with 10 bases between them. The CDR3 totals 13 residues. CDR3: CATLVENTGELFF. In DNA, the CDR3 is TGTGCCACCCTAGTAGAGAACACCGGGGAGCTGTTTTTT.

The rearrangement joins TRBV4-2 to TRBJ1-3; tentative D call: TRBD1 (5 bases). The CDR3 contains 16 residues. The germline V gene encodes CDR1 LGHNA and CDR2 YNFKEQ. Trimming removed 0 bases from V and 1 base from J, with 10 bases in between. The CDR3 here is CASSQDMGRSGNTIYF. CDR3 bases: TGTGCCAGCAGCCAAGATATGGGGCGATCTGGAAACACCATATATTTT.